This T cell receptor (beta chain) was documented in a study of shared clonotypes between healthy human individuals. Trimming shortened V by 4 bases and J by 0 bases, and 13 bases separated the two germline ends. CDR3 size: 15 residues. Germline lookup yields CDR1 SGHAT and CDR2 FQNNGV. The assay was immunoSEQ multiplex PCR, and TCRdb's table has in-frame clones only and misses some. The sample contains 950,000 to 1,300,000 clones, about 74% of which appear only once. V usage is TRBV11-2 and J usage is TRBJ2-7; no reliable D call. The source of this sequence is a man in his late teens or twenties in good health. The sequenced sample consisted of memory CD4+ T cells sorted from blood. The subset here: CD45RA-negative fraction. CDR3 sequence: CASSSSSKSSYEQYF. The DNA for the CDR3 is TGTGCCAGCAGCTCGTCTAGTAAAAGCTCCTACGAGCAGTACTTC.